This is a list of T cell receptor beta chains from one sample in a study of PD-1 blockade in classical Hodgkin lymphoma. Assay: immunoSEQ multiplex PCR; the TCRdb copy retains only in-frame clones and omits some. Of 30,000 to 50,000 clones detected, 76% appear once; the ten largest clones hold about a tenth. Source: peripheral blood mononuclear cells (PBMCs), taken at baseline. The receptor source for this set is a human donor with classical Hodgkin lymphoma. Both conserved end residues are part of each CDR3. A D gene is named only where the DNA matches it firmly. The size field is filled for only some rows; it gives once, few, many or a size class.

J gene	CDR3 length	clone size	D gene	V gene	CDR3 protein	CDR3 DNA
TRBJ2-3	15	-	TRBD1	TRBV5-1	CASSLSGTGEGTQYF	TGCGCCAGCAGCCTATCCGGGACAGGGGAGGGTACGCAGTATTTT
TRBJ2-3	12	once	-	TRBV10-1	CASSGPPGTQYF	TGCGCCAGCAGTGGACCTCCCGGTACGCAGTATTTT
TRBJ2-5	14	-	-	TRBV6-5	CASVAPPDQETQYF	TGTGCCAGCGTGGCTCCCCCAGACCAAGAGACCCAGTACTTC
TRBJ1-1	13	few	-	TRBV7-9	CASSLVRDTEAFF	TGTGCCAGCAGCTTAGTTCGCGACACTGAAGCTTTCTTT
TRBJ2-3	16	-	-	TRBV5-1	CASSLARLEETDTQYF	TGCGCCAGCAGCTTGGCCCGACTAGAAGAAACAGATACGCAGTATTTT
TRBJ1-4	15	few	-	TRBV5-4	CASSVGGQIDEKLFF	TGTGCCAGCAGCGTTGGCGGGCAGATCGATGAAAAACTGTTTTTT
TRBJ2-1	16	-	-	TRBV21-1	CASSRDRIPSPNEQFF	TGTGCCAGCAGCCGTGACAGGATCCCGTCCCCCAATGAGCAGTTCTTC
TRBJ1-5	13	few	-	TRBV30	CAWNRDSNQPQHF	TGTGCCTGGAACCGGGACAGCAATCAGCCCCAGCATTTT
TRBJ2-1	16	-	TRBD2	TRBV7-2	CASSSLAGGRYNEQFF	TGTGCCAGCAGCTCTCTAGCGGGAGGACGCTACAATGAGCAGTTCTTC
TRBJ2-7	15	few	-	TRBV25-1	CASSEWGAALREQYF	TGTGCCAGCAGTGAATGGGGGGCGGCTCTACGCGAGCAGTACTTC
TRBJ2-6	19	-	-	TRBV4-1	CASSQEGLASYSGANVLTF	TGCGCCAGCAGCCAAGAGGGGCTAGCGTCGTACTCTGGGGCCAACGTCCTGACTTTC
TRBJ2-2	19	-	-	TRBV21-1	CASSKNPGLAGGPPGELFF	TGTGCCAGCAGCAAGAATCCGGGACTAGCGGGAGGGCCCCCCGGGGAGCTGTTTTTT
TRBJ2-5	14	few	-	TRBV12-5	CASGQGQLGETQYF	TGTGCTAGTGGGCAAGGACAGCTGGGGGAGACCCAGTACTTC
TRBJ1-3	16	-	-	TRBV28	CASSLADEYPGNTIYF	TGTGCCAGCAGTTTGGCGGATGAATACCCTGGAAACACCATATATTTT
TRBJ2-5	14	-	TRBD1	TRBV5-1	CASSLATGVETQYF	TGCGCCAGCAGCTTGGCTACAGGGGTGGAGACCCAGTACTTC
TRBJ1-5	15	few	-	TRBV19	CASSPLGRANQPQHF	TGTGCCAGTAGCCCTTTAGGCAGAGCCAATCAGCCCCAGCATTTT
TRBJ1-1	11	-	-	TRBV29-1	CSASLDTEAFF	TGCAGCGCTAGCCTGGACACTGAAGCTTTCTTT
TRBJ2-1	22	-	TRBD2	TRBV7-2	CASSLAPLAGGPYRRWGNEQFF	TGTGCCAGCAGCTTAGCTCCCCTAGCGGGAGGGCCCTATCGAAGGTGGGGCAATGAGCAGTTCTTC
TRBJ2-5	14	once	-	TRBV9	CASSVSGSKETQYF	TGTGCCAGCAGCGTGAGCGGGTCAAAAGAGACCCAGTACTTC
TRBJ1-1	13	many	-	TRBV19	CASSWRVNTEAFF	TGTGCCAGTAGTTGGAGGGTGAACACTGAAGCTTTCTTT
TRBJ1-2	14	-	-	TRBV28	CASTQIGRNYGYTF	TGTGCCAGCACCCAAATTGGGCGGAACTATGGCTACACCTTC
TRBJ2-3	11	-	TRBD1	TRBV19	CASSTRQGQYF	TGTGCCAGTAGTACCCGACAGGGGCAGTATTTT
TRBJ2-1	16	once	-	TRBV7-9	CASSQGPQSSYNEQFF	TGTGCCAGCAGCCAGGGGCCCCAAAGCTCCTACAATGAGCAGTTCTTC
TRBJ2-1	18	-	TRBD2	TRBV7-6	CASSFASGRLSSYNEQFF	TGTGCCAGCAGCTTCGCTAGCGGGAGGCTAAGCTCCTACAATGAGCAGTTCTTC
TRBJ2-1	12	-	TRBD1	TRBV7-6	CASSYDRGEQFF	TGTGCCAGCAGCTACGACAGGGGTGAGCAGTTCTTC